These 2 T cell receptor beta chains share one sample of origin, sequenced in a study of identical twins. MiXCR, run by TCRdb on the 5' RACE reads, gives a single entry per CDR3 protein. The top ten clones hold about 2.9% of a sample with about 470,000 distinct CDR3 sequences, approximately 24% of them seen once. A further study also used this sample, focusing on T cells expressing NK-cell markers.

Sequencing was done on a sample of CD4+ T cells sorted from blood. The receptors were sampled from a woman aged 18-35 years in good health.

This clonotype was detected a few times. The chain combines TRBV20-1 with TRBJ2-3, with a possible D match to TRBD2 (5 bases). The germline V gene encodes CDR1 DFQATT and CDR2 SNEGSKA (reference sequence). This CDR3 contains 14 residues. V lost 0 bases and J 1 base, leaving 8 bases between the germline ends. The chain's CDR3 is CSAREGSGTDTQYF. The CDR3 region has the DNA TGCAGTGCTAGAGAAGGGAGCGGCACAGATACGCAGTATTTT.

The chain combines TRBV12-5 with TRBJ2-1; D is unresolved. The germline V gene has CDR1 LGHNT and CDR2 FRNRAP. V lost 0 bases and J lost 5, with 8 bases in between. There are 14 residues in the CDR3. CDR3 nucleotide sequence: TGTGCTAGTGGTTTGGTACACGGTGACAATGAGCAGTTCTTC. Translation: CASGLVHGDNEQFF.